The 25 T cell receptor beta chains listed next were all sequenced from one sample in a study of T cell clones after liver transplantation. Repertoires were generated with immunoSEQ multiplex PCR, while TCRdb's copy carries only in-frame clones and drops some. The sample has about 75,000 clones; roughly 84% are singletons. The sequencing here drew on CD4+ T cells from blood, taken less than 50 months after liver transplant. The receptors come from a human patient who received a liver transplant. The T cells may come from the graft donor.

The chain couples TRBV5-4 to TRBJ2-6, with 8 bases that match TRBD1. From germline, CDR1 is SGHNT and CDR2 YYREEE (reference sequence). CDR3 size: 18 residues. The V gene end was trimmed by 4 bases and the J gene end by 4 bases; junction bases not matched to a gene: 13. The CDR3 here is CASSPQGARSLGANVLTF. CDR3 in DNA: TGTGCCAGCAGCCCTCAGGGGGCCCGCTCTCTGGGGGCCAACGTCCTGACTTTC.

The genes are TRBV7-2 and TRBJ1-6; 7 bases fit TRBD1. Germline loops: CDR1 SGHTA, CDR2 FQGNSA. J was trimmed by 9 bases and V by 3 bases; bases with no gene match: 8. This CDR3 region has 15 residues. CDR3: CASSFRQGGGSPLHF. CDR3 bases: TGTGCCAGCAGCTTTCGACAGGGTGGCGGTTCACCCCTCCACTTT.

There are a few counts of this clone. The chain uses TRBV6-4 and TRBJ1-2; D gene ambiguous. Trimming removed 2 bases from V and 8 bases from J, with 21 bases in between. Looked up from germline, CDR1 is MRHNA and CDR2 is SNTAGT. CDR3 length: 16 residues. DNA for the CDR3: TGTGCCAGCAGTGACACCTCCCCCGGGGTCCGTCGGGGCTACACCTTC. Translating gives CASSDTSPGVRRGYTF.

The chain employs TRBV5-1 and TRBJ2-2; D perhaps matches TRBD1 (5 bases). CDR3 length equals 15 residues. Germline loops: CDR1 SGHRS, CDR2 YFSETQ. The V end was cut by 4 bases, the J end by 6 bases, with 16 bases between. This CDR3 reads CASSEVAIGAGELFF. CDR3 coding DNA: TGCGCCAGCAGCGAGGTCGCTATAGGGGCCGGGGAGCTGTTTTTT.

The chain couples TRBV7-2 to TRBJ2-7; 13 bases fit TRBD2. The CDR3 sequence is 18 residues long. CDR1 is SGHTA and CDR2 is FQGNSA in the germline V gene. The J segment lost 4 bases and the V segment lost 1 base, leaving 10 bases of the junction unmatched. CDR3 amino acids: CASSLGPTSGGLPYEQYF. DNA of the CDR3: TGTGCCAGCAGCTTAGGACCGACTAGCGGGGGGCTCCCATACGAGCAGTACTTC.

This chain's CDR3 is CASSPERNRVETQYF. CDR3 nucleotide sequence: TGTGCCAGCAGCCCAGAACGGAATAGGGTCGAGACCCAGTACTTC. The J gene is TRBJ2-5, the V gene TRBV7-2; D gene uncertain. There are 15 residues in the CDR3. V was clipped by 5 bases and J by 5 bases, with 18 bases between them. Germline assignment: CDR1 SGHTA and CDR2 FQGNSA.

The chain carries TRBV9 and TRBJ2-1, with no clear D. Per the germline V gene, CDR1 is SGDLS and CDR2 is YYNGEE. The V gene lost 0 bases and the J gene lost 10 bases, with 14 bases spanning the gap. The CDR3 sequence is 14 residues long. The CDR3 sequence: CASSVGTRSEEQFF. As DNA, the CDR3 is TGTGCCAGCAGCGTAGGTACGCGTTCCGAAGAGCAGTTCTTC.

V is TRBV6-6 and J is TRBJ2-7, with 9 bases fitting TRBD2. V lost 5 bases to trimming and J lost 4 bases; unmatched junction nucleotides: 6. This CDR3 spans 14 amino acids. Germline V lookup: CDR1 MNHNY, CDR2 SVGAGI (reference sequence). In nucleotides, the CDR3 is TGTGCCAGCAGTAGCGGGGGGAATGCGTACGAGCAGTACTTC. It codes for CASSSGGNAYEQYF.

V usage is TRBV6-7 and J usage is TRBJ1-2, with 10 bases that match TRBD1. TRBV6-7 is placed among ORFs of uncertain function. V lost 2 bases to trimming and J lost 3 bases; unmatched junction nucleotides: 24. The CDR3 runs 22 residues. The CDR3: CASSYTGTGVPTTRGGDYGYTF. CDR3 nucleotides: TGTGCCAGCAGTTACACCGGGACAGGGGTCCCTACAACTAGGGGGGGAGACTATGGCTACACCTTC.

This clone has a handful of counts. The chain has TRBV7-9 and TRBJ2-5; TRBD2 matches 8 bases. CDR1 and CDR2 from the germline V gene are SEHNR and FQNEAQ (reference sequence). V trimming: 6 bases; J trimming: 1 base; junction bases outside the gene matches: 4. The CDR3 runs 14 residues. The CDR3 DNA follows: TGTGCCAGCAGAGCGCGGGGGGCCCAAGAGACCCAGTACTTC. It encodes CASRARGAQETQYF.

This clone has only a few counts. The V call is TRBV6-6, the J call TRBJ1-2, with 10 bases identical to TRBD1. Looked up from germline, CDR1 is MNHNY and CDR2 is SVGAGI (reference sequence). The CDR3 spans 16 residues. The ends lost 10 bases at V and 0 bases at J; junction bases unmatched: 11. In nucleotides, the CDR3 is TGTGCCACCACAGGACAGGGGGTCCGACCTAACTATGGCTACACCTTC. Protein product: CATTGQGVRPNYGYTF.

The CDR3 bases are TGTGCCAGCAGCACGACAGGGGTTAGAGATACGCAGTATTTT. Encoded protein: CASSTTGVRDTQYF. V usage is TRBV5-5 and J usage is TRBJ2-3; 8 bases agree with TRBD1. The CDR3 runs to 14 residues. Germline CDR1 reads SGHKS; CDR2 reads YYEKEE (reference sequence). V trimming: 4 bases; J trimming: 5 bases; junction bases outside the gene matches: 6.

Here the CDR3 DNA reads TGTGCCAGCAGCCCCAGGGGGGGATGGGACACTGAAGCTTTCTTT. Protein sequence: CASSPRGGWDTEAFF. The V and J genes are TRBV7-9 and TRBJ1-1; 7 bases agree with TRBD1. V shed 5 bases, J shed 3 bases, and the junction held 9 bases outside the gene matches. The CDR3 totals 15 residues. The germline gives CDR1 SEHNR, CDR2 FQNEAQ (reference sequence).

This chain connects TRBV28 to TRBJ1-6; D remains ambiguous. There are 15 residues in the CDR3. Germline V gives CDR1 MDHEN, CDR2 SYDVKM. Trimming took 2 bases from V and 6 from J, leaving 11 bases between them. The CDR3 sequence: CASSLSKVPNSPLHF. CDR3 DNA: TGTGCCAGCAGTTTAAGTAAGGTTCCTAATTCACCCCTCCACTTT.

The chain carries TRBV7-2 and TRBJ2-5, with D tentatively TRBD1 (6 bases). Trimming removed 4 bases from V and 4 bases from J, with 19 bases in between. This CDR3 has 16 residues. The V gene's germline CDR1 is SGHTA and CDR2 FQGNSA. Here the CDR3 DNA reads TGTGCCAGCAGCTGGGCCGGTCAGGGGCTGGCAGAGACCCAGTACTTC. Its protein product is CASSWAGQGLAETQYF.

The CDR3 reads CASTPGNQGNTIYF. The CDR3 bases are TGTGCCAGCACCCCGGGGAATCAGGGAAACACCATATATTTT. J is TRBJ1-3 and V is TRBV6-1; no clear D. The length of the CDR3 is 14 residues. The V end was cut by 7 bases, the J end by 4 bases, with 14 bases between. Per germline, CDR1 MNHNS and CDR2 SASEGT.

This chain joins TRBV4-3 and TRBJ2-1; no clear D gene. Germline V CDR1 and CDR2: LGHNA, YSLEER. The V end lost 1 base, the J end lost 8 bases, and 15 bases lay between the germline ends. The CDR3 totals 15 residues. The CDR3 DNA sequence: TGCGCCAGCAGCCAAGGCGTGGCTCCTTCCTATGAGCAGTTCTTC. Protein: CASSQGVAPSYEQFF.

CDR3 protein: CASSRQGNTGELFF. The CDR3, as DNA: TGTGCCAGCAGCCGACAGGGGAACACCGGGGAGCTGTTTTTT. This chain connects TRBV5-4 to TRBJ2-2, with 7 nucleotides matching TRBD1. The germline gives CDR1 SGHNT, CDR2 YYREEE (reference sequence). This CDR3 region has 14 residues. V gave up 4 bases and J gave up 1 base; unmatched junction bases: 1. Drawing the rest from reference TRBV5-4 and TRBJ2-2, the complete variable domain is ETGVTQSPTHLIKTRGQQVTLRCSSQSGHNTVSWYQQALGQGPQFIFQYYREEENGRGNFPPRFSGLQFPNYSSELNVNALELDDSALYLCASSRQGNTGELFFGEGSRLTVL.

The V and J genes are TRBV12-5 and TRBJ2-5; D is uncertain. Trimming cost V 1 base and J 1 base, with 10 bases left between them. The germline V gene encodes CDR1 LGHNT and CDR2 FRNRAP. This CDR3 spans 15 amino acids. CDR3 coding DNA: TGTGCTAGTGGTTTGGACCGTAGCCCCCAAGAGACCCAGTACTTC. Its translation is CASGLDRSPQETQYF.

The chain carries TRBV4-3 and TRBJ1-5; 12 bases line up with TRBD1. V lost 5 bases and J lost 4; bases outside the gene matches: 3. In germline, CDR1 is LGHNA, CDR2 YSLEER. CDR3 size: 15 residues. The CDR3 reads CASSSGQGANQPQHF. The CDR3 DNA reads as TGCGCCAGCAGCTCGGGACAGGGGGCAAATCAGCCCCAGCATTTT.

The chain links TRBV30 to TRBJ1-2, with unresolved D. V lost 1 base and J 7 bases, leaving 13 bases between the germline ends. The CDR3 is 13 residues long. CDR1 and CDR2 (germline): GTSNPN, SVGIG (reference sequence). The CDR3 DNA is TGTGCCTGGAGTGGCCGGGCCGACATTGGCTACACCTTC. Translation gives CAWSGRADIGYTF.

This rearrangement joins TRBV5-1 to TRBJ2-2; D gene ambiguous. This CDR3 contains 13 residues. The V end lost 3 bases, the J end lost 5 bases, and 8 bases lay between the germline ends. From germline, CDR1 is SGHRS and CDR2 YFSETQ. The CDR3 nucleotides read TGCGCCAGCAGCTCCGTCGGGACCGGGGAGCTGTTTTTT. It specifies CASSSVGTGELFF. Full variable domain (rest looked up from reference TRBV5-1 and TRBJ2-2): KAGVTQTPRYLIKTRGQQVTLSCSPISGHRSVSWYQQTPGQGLQFLFEYFSETQRNKGNFPGRFSGRQFSNSRSEMNVSTLELGDSALYLCASSSVGTGELFFGEGSRLTVL.

The chain carries TRBV6-6 and TRBJ1-1; D not certain. The germline V gene encodes CDR1 MNHNY and CDR2 SVGAGI (reference sequence). V lost 2 bases and J 8 bases, leaving 15 bases between the germline ends. The CDR3 extends over 14 amino acids. CDR3 bases: TGTGCCAGCAGTTACATTCCTCGAGCGTCCGAAGCTTTCTTT. This translates into CASSYIPRASEAFF.

The rearrangement links TRBV7-2 to TRBJ2-1; TRBD2 matches 10 bases. Germline lookup yields CDR1 SGHTA and CDR2 FQGNSA. The CDR3 sequence is 14 residues long. Unmatched junction bases numbered 5, after V lost 4 bases and J lost 8 bases. The DNA of the CDR3 is TGTGCCAGCAGCTCTAGCGGGAGAATCGATGAGCAGTTCTTC. Amino acid sequence: CASSSSGRIDEQFF.

The chain links TRBV15 to TRBJ1-2; TRBD1 might be the D (5 bases). Germline CDR1 is LNHNV and CDR2 is YYDKDF (reference sequence). V was cut by 1 base and J by 8 bases, with 11 bases left in between. This CDR3 comprises 13 residues. CDR3 in amino acids: CATSRVQGWGYTF. CDR3 coding DNA: TGTGCCACCAGCAGAGTTCAGGGATGGGGCTACACCTTC.